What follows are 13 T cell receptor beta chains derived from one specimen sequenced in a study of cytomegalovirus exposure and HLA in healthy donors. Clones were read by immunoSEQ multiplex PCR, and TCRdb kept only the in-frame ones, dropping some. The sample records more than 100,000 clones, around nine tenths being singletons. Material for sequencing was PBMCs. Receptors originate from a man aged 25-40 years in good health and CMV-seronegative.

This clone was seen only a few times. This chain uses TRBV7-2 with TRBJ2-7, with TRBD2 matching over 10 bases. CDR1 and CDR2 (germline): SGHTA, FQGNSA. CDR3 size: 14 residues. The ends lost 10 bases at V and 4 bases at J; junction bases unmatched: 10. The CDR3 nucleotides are TGTGCCACTGGCTCCGGGACTAGCGTATACGAGCAGTACTTC. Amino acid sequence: CATGSGTSVYEQYF.

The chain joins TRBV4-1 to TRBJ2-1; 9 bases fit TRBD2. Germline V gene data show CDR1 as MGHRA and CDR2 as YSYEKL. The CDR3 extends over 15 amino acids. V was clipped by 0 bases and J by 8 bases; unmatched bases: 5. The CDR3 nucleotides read TGCGCCAGCAGCCAAGATAGCGGGAGAGGGGATGAGCAGTTCTTC. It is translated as CASSQDSGRGDEQFF.

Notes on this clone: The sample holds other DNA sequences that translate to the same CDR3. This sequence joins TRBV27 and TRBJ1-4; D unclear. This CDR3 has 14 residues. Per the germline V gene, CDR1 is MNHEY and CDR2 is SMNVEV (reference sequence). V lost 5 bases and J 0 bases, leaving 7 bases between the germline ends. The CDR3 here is CASSLLATNEKLFF. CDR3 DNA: TGTGCCAGCAGTCTCCTTGCAACTAATGAAAAACTGTTTTTT. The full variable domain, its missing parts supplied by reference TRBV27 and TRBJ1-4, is EAQVTQNPRYLITVTGKKLTVTCSQNMNHEYMSWYRQDPGLGLRQIYYSMNVEVTDKGDVPEGYKVSRKEKRNFPLILESPSPNQTSLYFCASSLLATNEKLFFGSGTQLSVL.

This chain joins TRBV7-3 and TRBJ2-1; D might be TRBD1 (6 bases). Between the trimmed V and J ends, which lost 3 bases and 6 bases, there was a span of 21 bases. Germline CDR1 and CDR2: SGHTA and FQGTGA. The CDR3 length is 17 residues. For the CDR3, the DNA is TGTGCCAGCAGCTTTACCCCCCGGGCAGGGGCTTTCAATGAGCAGTTCTTC. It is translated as CASSFTPRAGAFNEQFF.

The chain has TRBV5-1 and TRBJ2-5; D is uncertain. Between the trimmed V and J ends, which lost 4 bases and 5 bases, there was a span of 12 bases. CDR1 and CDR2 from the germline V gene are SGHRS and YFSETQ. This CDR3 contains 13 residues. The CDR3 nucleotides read TGCGCCAGCAGCAGTGGAGAGGCCGAGACCCAGTACTTC. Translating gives CASSSGEAETQYF.

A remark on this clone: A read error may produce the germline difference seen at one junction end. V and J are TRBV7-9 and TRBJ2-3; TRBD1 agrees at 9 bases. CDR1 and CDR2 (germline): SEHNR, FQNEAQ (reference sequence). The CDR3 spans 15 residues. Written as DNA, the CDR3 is TGTGCCAGCAACTTACAGGGGGCAAGCACAGATACGCAGTATTTT. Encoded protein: CASNLQGASTDTQYF. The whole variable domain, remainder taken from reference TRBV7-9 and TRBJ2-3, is DTGVSQNPRHKITKRGQNVTFRCDPISEHNRLYWYRQTLGQGPEFLTYFQNEAQLEKSRLLSDRFSAERPKGSFSTLEIQRTEQGDSAMYLCASNLQGASTDTQYFGPGTRLTVL.

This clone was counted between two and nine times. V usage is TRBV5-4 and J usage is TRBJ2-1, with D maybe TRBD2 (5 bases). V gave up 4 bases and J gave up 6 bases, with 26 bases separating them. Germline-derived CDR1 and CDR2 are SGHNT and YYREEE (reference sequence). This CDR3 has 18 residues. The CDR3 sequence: CASSLSYSESGGGNEQFF. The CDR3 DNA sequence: TGTGCCAGCAGCCTTTCATACAGCGAAAGCGGAGGAGGCAATGAGCAGTTCTTC.

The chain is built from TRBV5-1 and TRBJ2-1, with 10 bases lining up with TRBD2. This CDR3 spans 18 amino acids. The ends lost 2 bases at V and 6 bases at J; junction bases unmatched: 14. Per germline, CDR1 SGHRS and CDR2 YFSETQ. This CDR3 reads CASSFGRTSGSGLNEQFF. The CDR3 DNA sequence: TGCGCCAGCAGCTTTGGACGGACTAGCGGTAGCGGGCTCAATGAGCAGTTCTTC.

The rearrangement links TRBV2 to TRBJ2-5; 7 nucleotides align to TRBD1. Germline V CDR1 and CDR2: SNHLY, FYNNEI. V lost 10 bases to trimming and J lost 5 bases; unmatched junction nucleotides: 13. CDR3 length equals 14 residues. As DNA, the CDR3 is TGTGCCACCACAAGGGGGCTCGGTATGGAGACCCAGTACTTC. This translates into CATTRGLGMETQYF.

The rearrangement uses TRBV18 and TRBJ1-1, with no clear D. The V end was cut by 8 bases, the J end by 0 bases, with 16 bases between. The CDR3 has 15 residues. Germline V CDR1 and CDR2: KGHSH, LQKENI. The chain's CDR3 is CASKDGGIMNTEAFF. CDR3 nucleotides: TGTGCCAGCAAGGACGGAGGGATTATGAACACTGAAGCTTTCTTT.

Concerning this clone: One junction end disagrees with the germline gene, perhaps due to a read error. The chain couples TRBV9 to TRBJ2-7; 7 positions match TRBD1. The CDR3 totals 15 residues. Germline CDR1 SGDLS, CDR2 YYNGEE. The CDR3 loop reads CASSVGGLSSYEQYF. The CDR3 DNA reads TGTGCCAGCAGTGTAGGGGGCCTAAGCTCCTACGAGCAGTACTTC.

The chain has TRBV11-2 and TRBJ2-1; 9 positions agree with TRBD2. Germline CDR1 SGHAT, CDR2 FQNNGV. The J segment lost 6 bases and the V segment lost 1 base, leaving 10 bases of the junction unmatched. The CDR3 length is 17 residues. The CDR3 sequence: CASSLVGVAGGSNEQFF. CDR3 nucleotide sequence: TGTGCCAGCAGCTTAGTAGGAGTCGCGGGGGGGTCCAATGAGCAGTTCTTC.

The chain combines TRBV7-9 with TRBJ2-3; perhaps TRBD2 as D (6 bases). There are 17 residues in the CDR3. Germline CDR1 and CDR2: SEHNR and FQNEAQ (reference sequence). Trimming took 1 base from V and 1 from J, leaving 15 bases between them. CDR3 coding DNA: TGTGCCAGCAGCTTAGATGGAGGGACCCTTGGCACAGATACGCAGTATTTT. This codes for CASSLDGGTLGTDTQYF.